Presented here are 26 T cell receptor beta chains from one specimen sequenced in a study of blood T cell repertoires in COVID-19. Some clones are missing from TCRdb's copy, which holds only in-frame ones; the method was immunoSEQ multiplex PCR. The sample carries 100,000 to 150,000 clones, roughly four fifths recorded once. The sequencing input was peripheral blood. All receptors come from a man in his sixties with acute or convalescent COVID-19.

The rearrangement joins TRBV28 to TRBJ2-7; D might be TRBD2 (6 bases). This CDR3 has 15 amino acids. CDR1 and CDR2 (germline): MDHEN, SYDVKM. Trimming left V 6 bases short and J 5 bases short, with 20 bases between. CDR3 in amino acids: CASSPSEGGMDEQYF. CDR3 DNA: TGTGCCAGCAGCCCCTCTGAGGGAGGAATGGACGAGCAGTACTTC.

This rearrangement joins TRBV9 to TRBJ2-3; 11 positions match TRBD2. Germline-derived CDR1 and CDR2 are SGDLS and YYNGEE. The junction had 4 bases not matched to a gene; V was cut back by 4 bases and J by 6 bases. The CDR3 is 14 amino acids. The DNA for the CDR3 is TGTGCCAGCAGCACCCGGACTAGCGGGGATACGCAGTATTTT. Amino acid sequence: CASSTRTSGDTQYF.

CDR3 in amino acids: CATAGPTNEKLFF. DNA for the CDR3: TGTGCTACCGCGGGGCCAACTAATGAAAAACTGTTTTTT. The chain recombines TRBV6-5 with TRBJ1-4; a weak D match, TRBD1 (5 bases). The germline V gene encodes CDR1 MNHEY and CDR2 SVGAGI. This CDR3 comprises 13 residues.

The chain combines TRBV10-3 with TRBJ1-6; TRBD1 matches 8 bases. Germline CDR1 ENHRY, CDR2 SYGVKD. The V and J ends lost 5 bases and 9 bases, in that order; junction bases with no gene match: 6. The CDR3 totals 14 residues. This chain's CDR3 is CAISPQGGSSPLHF. The CDR3 DNA sequence: TGTGCCATCAGTCCACAGGGGGGAAGTTCACCCCTCCACTTT.

The chain joins TRBV11-1 to TRBJ2-3, with 7 nucleotides matching TRBD1. The V gene end was trimmed by 3 bases and the J gene end by 1 base; junction bases not matched to a gene: 4. Germline CDR1 reads SGHAT; CDR2 reads FQDESV (reference sequence). This CDR3 spans 15 amino acids. This CDR3 is CASSLDRIRTDTQYF. The CDR3 DNA follows: TGTGCCAGCAGCTTGGACAGGATACGCACAGATACGCAGTATTTT.

A single count supports this clone. The rearrangement uses TRBV2 and TRBJ2-7; maybe TRBD2 (5 bases). This CDR3 has 14 residues. CDR1 and CDR2 from the germline V gene are SNHLY and FYNNEI. V lost 3 bases and J 0 bases, leaving 9 bases between the germline ends. Here the CDR3 reads CASSEEVNSYEQYF. The CDR3, as DNA: TGTGCCAGCAGTGAGGAGGTTAACTCCTACGAGCAGTACTTC.

This clone was observed once. This chain connects TRBV28 to TRBJ2-7; tentatively, D is TRBD1 (6 bases). Trimming took off 5 bases at V and 2 bases at J, with 10 bases between the two ends. Germline CDR1 reads MDHEN; CDR2 reads SYDVKM. The CDR3 is 13 amino acids. CDR3 amino acids: CASSDRWAYEQYF. The CDR3 bases are TGTGCCAGCAGTGACAGGTGGGCCTACGAGCAGTACTTC.

V gene TRBV28 combines with J gene TRBJ1-1, with D unclear. V shed 6 bases and J shed 0 bases, with 14 bases lying between them. The CDR3 totals 15 residues. The germline CDR1 and CDR2 sequences are MDHEN and SYDVKM. CDR3 amino acids: CASRLLVRMNTEAFF. The CDR3 coding sequence is TGTGCCAGCAGACTACTTGTTCGGATGAACACTGAAGCTTTCTTT.

This sequence joins TRBV7-8 and TRBJ2-7, with 8 bases identical to TRBD2. V was pared by 5 bases and J by 2 bases, with 8 bases of the junction left unmatched. This CDR3 spans 15 amino acids. The germline CDR1 and CDR2 sequences are SGHVS and FQNEAQ. The CDR3 DNA reads TGTGCCAGCAGCGATTGGGAGCGGGAGCCCTACGAGCAGTACTTC. This codes for CASSDWEREPYEQYF.

The J gene is TRBJ2-7, the V gene TRBV5-1; tentatively, D is TRBD2 (5 bases). V shed 0 bases and J shed 0 bases, with 13 bases lying between them. This CDR3 is 16 amino acids long. Germline CDR1 reads SGHRS; CDR2 reads YFSETQ. For the CDR3, the DNA is TGCGCCAGCAGCTTGGTAAGCGGAGCCAGCTCCTACGAGCAGTACTTC. Protein product: CASSLVSGASSYEQYF.

This clone has only one observation. The rearrangement links TRBV2 to TRBJ2-7; D ambiguous. The V end was cut by 3 bases, the J end by 1 base, with 7 bases between. Germline CDR1 SNHLY, CDR2 FYNNEI. This CDR3 spans 13 amino acids. The CDR3 DNA sequence: TGTGCCAGCAGTGAGTCCCAGTCCTACGAGCAGTACTTC. As protein: CASSESQSYEQYF.

The rearrangement links TRBV28 to TRBJ1-2; 7 nucleotides line up with TRBD1. Germline assignment: CDR1 MDHEN and CDR2 SYDVKM. The CDR3 totals 14 residues. The V and J ends lost 6 bases and 6 bases, in that order; junction bases with no gene match: 10. The chain's CDR3 is CASSSAQGGNGYTF. CDR3 nucleotide sequence: TGTGCCAGCAGCTCAGCCCAGGGGGGAAATGGCTACACCTTC.

This clone was seen a handful of times. The J gene is TRBJ1-5, the V gene TRBV7-2, with D unclear. The CDR3 loop spans 15 amino acids. V was pared by 5 bases and J by 5 bases, with 16 bases between. Per the germline V gene, CDR1 is SGHTA and CDR2 is FQGNSA. The chain's CDR3 is CASSLYGFLDQPQHF. Here the CDR3 DNA reads TGTGCCAGCAGCCTTTACGGTTTTCTGGATCAGCCCCAGCATTTT.

V usage is TRBV5-4 and J usage is TRBJ2-1, with D possibly TRBD1 on 5 matching bases. This CDR3 comprises 15 residues. In germline, CDR1 is SGHNT, CDR2 YYREEE (reference sequence). Deletions cut 4 bases from V and 7 bases from J, with 18 bases between. In DNA form, the CDR3 reads TGTGCCAGCAGCGTTGATGGGGTGAAGGGGAATGAGCAGTTCTTC. Protein product: CASSVDGVKGNEQFF.

The J gene is TRBJ1-5, the V gene TRBV27; D not resolved. Germline V gene data show CDR1 as MNHEY and CDR2 as SMNVEV (reference sequence). Trimming removed 0 bases at V and 0 bases at J, with 9 bases between. The CDR3 is 16 residues long. The CDR3 nucleotides are TGTGCCAGCAGTTTATCGTTTGGGCTTAGCAATCAGCCCCAGCATTTT. Residues: CASSLSFGLSNQPQHF.

The rearrangement uses TRBV19 and TRBJ1-5; 7 bases map to TRBD1. The CDR3 is made up of 15 amino acids. Germline assignment: CDR1 LNHDA and CDR2 SQIVND (reference sequence). Trimming at V came to 8 bases and at J to 7 bases, leaving 14 bases not matched to a gene. CDR3 in DNA: TGTGCCAGTGGGGACGGACAGGTTCGGGGGCAGCCCCAGCATTTT. Translated: CASGDGQVRGQPQHF.

This rearrangement joins TRBV30 to TRBJ2-3; D might be TRBD1 (6 bases). Germline loops: CDR1 GTSNPN, CDR2 SVGIG (reference sequence). Trimming removed 1 base from V and 14 bases from J, with 22 bases in between. This CDR3 spans 14 amino acids. The CDR3 loop is CAWSGGLDSLSRYF. Written as DNA, the CDR3 is TGTGCCTGGAGTGGAGGTCTGGACAGTCTTTCGAGGTATTTT.

The chain recombines TRBV28 with TRBJ2-7; D unclear. CDR1 is MDHEN and CDR2 is SYDVKM in the germline V gene. V shed 4 bases and J shed 2 bases, with 6 bases lying between them. The CDR3 extends over 12 amino acids. Written as DNA, the CDR3 is TGTGCCAGCAGTTCTACGACCTACGAGCAGTACTTC. Residues: CASSSTTYEQYF.

Only a few counts were recorded for this clone. The rearrangement uses TRBV7-3 and TRBJ1-1; 7 bases fit TRBD1. This CDR3 region has 15 residues. The germline gives CDR1 SGHTA, CDR2 FQGTGA. V lost 6 bases, J lost 1 base, and 8 bases stayed unmatched. The CDR3: CASSRGGLGNTEAFF. CDR3 nucleotides: TGTGCCAGCAGTAGAGGGGGCCTGGGGAACACTGAAGCTTTCTTT.

The V and J genes are TRBV30 and TRBJ2-7, with D uncertain. Germline-derived CDR1 and CDR2 are GTSNPN and SVGIG (reference sequence). The CDR3 contains 12 residues. V was cut by 0 bases and J by 4 bases, with 7 bases left in between. The CDR3 reads CAWSVQTYEQYF. The DNA for the CDR3 is TGTGCCTGGAGTGTGCAAACATACGAGCAGTACTTC.

The chain links TRBV29-1 to TRBJ2-1; 11 bases line up with TRBD1. CDR3 length equals 16 residues. In germline, CDR1 is SQVTM, CDR2 ANQGSEA. Unmatched junction bases numbered 4, after V lost 2 bases and J lost 1 base. The CDR3, as DNA: TGCAGCGTTGAAAGGGGGACAGGGGGGTCCTACAATGAGCAGTTCTTC. Amino acid sequence: CSVERGTGGSYNEQFF.

The gene calls are TRBV7-9 and TRBJ2-7; possibly TRBD1 for D (6 bases). This CDR3 region has 15 residues. CDR1 and CDR2 (germline): SEHNR, FQNEAQ (reference sequence). Trimming removed 0 bases from V and 7 bases from J, with 16 bases in between. The CDR3 reads CASSLAQQGPGEQYF. CDR3 DNA sequence: TGTGCCAGCAGCTTAGCGCAGCAGGGGCCTGGTGAGCAGTACTTC.

This clone appeared once. The chain employs TRBV7-2 and TRBJ1-3; a weak D match, TRBD1 (5 bases). The germline V gene has CDR1 SGHTA and CDR2 FQGNSA. This CDR3 has 15 residues. Trimming cost V 1 base and J 0 bases, with 7 bases left between them. The DNA for the CDR3 is TGTGCCAGCAGCTTAGGGACATACTCTGGAAACACCATATATTTT. It specifies CASSLGTYSGNTIYF.

With respect to this clone: Within the sample, other DNA sequences also encode this same CDR3. V usage is TRBV9 and J usage is TRBJ2-5; 8 positions agree with TRBD2. CDR1 and CDR2 from the germline V gene are SGDLS and YYNGEE. The CDR3 runs 14 residues. The J segment lost 4 bases and the V segment lost 3 bases, leaving 5 bases of the junction unmatched. CDR3 nucleotide sequence: TGTGCCAGCAGCGCAAGCGGGGGTCGAGAGACCCAGTACTTC. Protein: CASSASGGRETQYF.

The chain combines TRBV13 with TRBJ2-3; D possibly corresponds to TRBD2 (6 bases). The CDR3 totals 15 residues. Trimming removed 5 bases from V and 6 bases from J, with 18 bases in between. The germline CDR1 and CDR2 sequences are PRHDT and FYEKMQ (reference sequence). This CDR3 is CASSPAGKGSDTQYF. DNA of the CDR3: TGTGCCAGCAGCCCCGCGGGGAAAGGATCGGATACGCAGTATTTT.

This chain links TRBV4-2 with TRBJ2-7, with a tentative D call TRBD2 (5 bases). From germline, CDR1 is LGHNA and CDR2 YNFKEQ. Trimming pared 1 base from V and 3 bases from J, leaving 10 bases between. This CDR3 is 14 amino acids long. This CDR3 is CASSQGRTVYEQYF. The CDR3 region has the DNA TGTGCCAGCAGCCAAGGGAGGACTGTCTACGAGCAGTACTTC.